This is a list of T cell receptor beta chains from one sample in a study of shared clonotypes between healthy human individuals. The table came from immunoSEQ multiplex PCR; TCRdb's copy has only in-frame clones and leaves some out. The sample lists about 470,000 clones; about 76% were seen once. The sample consisted of PBMCs. The receptors were sampled from a woman aged 40-49 years in good health. Some clones in this sample may be carry-over from other donors' samples. The CDR3 runs from the conserved cysteine through the conserved F or W. D genes are given only for firm matches. Some rows have no size entry. The others give once, few or many, or a class for an expanded clone.

clone_size,j_call,v_call,d_call,cdr3_aa,cdr3_nt
few,TRBJ1-2,TRBV6-5,NA,CATRPGIGGYTF,TGTGCCACCCGACCGGGGATCGGTGGCTACACCTTC
NA,TRBJ2-7,TRBV5-4,TRBD2,CASSFKTSGRSGEQYF,TGTGCCAGCAGCTTCAAAACTAGCGGGAGAAGCGGCGAGCAGTACTTC
NA,TRBJ1-3,TRBV2,NA,CASIEGGSGNTIYF,TGTGCCAGCATTGAAGGGGGCTCTGGAAACACCATATATTTT
once,TRBJ1-1,TRBV5-4,NA,CASSRDKNTEAFF,TGTGCCAGCAGCCGGGACAAGAACACTGAAGCTTTCTTT
NA,TRBJ2-2,TRBV28,NA,CASVSNTGELFF,TGTGCCAGCGTATCGAACACCGGGGAGCTGTTTTTT
NA,TRBJ2-7,TRBV7-2,TRBD1,CASSTAGTDFYEQYF,TGTGCCAGCAGTACAGCCGGGACAGACTTCTACGAGCAGTACTTC
NA,TRBJ2-1,TRBV28,NA,CASSLWYGEQFF,TGTGCCAGCAGTTTATGGTACGGGGAGCAGTTCTTC
NA,TRBJ2-7,TRBV5-3,NA,CARSGADCFAFHEQYF,TGTGCCCGGTCAGGGGCCGATTGTTTTGCCTTCCACGAGCAGTACTTC
NA,TRBJ2-1,TRBV9,TRBD2,CASSVIGLASNEQFF,TGTGCCAGCAGCGTAATAGGACTAGCTTCCAATGAGCAGTTCTTC
many,TRBJ2-3,TRBV27,NA,CASSLAQGSADTQYF,TGTGCCAGCAGTTTAGCCCAGGGAAGTGCAGATACGCAGTATTTT
NA,TRBJ2-2,TRBV27,NA,CATRRGRGELFF,TGTGCCACCCGGCGGGGAAGAGGGGAGCTGTTTTTT
NA,TRBJ1-2,TRBV7-9,NA,CASSFHSNGYTF,TGTGCCAGCAGTTTTCACAGCAATGGCTACACCTTC
NA,TRBJ2-5,TRBV10-3,NA,CAISRQVGETQYF,TGTGCCATCAGCAGACAGGTTGGGGAGACCCAGTACTTC
once,TRBJ1-2,TRBV27,TRBD1,CASSLRTGELGYGYTF,TGTGCCAGCAGTTTAAGGACAGGGGAACTTGGCTATGGCTACACCTTC
NA,TRBJ1-1,TRBV6-5,NA,CASSYSQGRTEAFF,TGTGCCAGCAGTTACTCCCAGGGCCGCACTGAAGCTTTCTTT
NA,TRBJ1-1,TRBV5-1,TRBD1,CASSLAGGMNTEAFF,TGCGCCAGCAGCTTGGCAGGGGGCATGAACACTGAAGCTTTCTTT
few,TRBJ1-1,TRBV30,NA,CAWRRGGTEAFF,TGTGCCTGGAGGAGGGGAGGCACTGAAGCTTTCTTT
NA,TRBJ2-7,TRBV5-1,TRBD1,CASSYLTGQGTYEQYF,TGCGCCAGCAGCTACCTAACGGGACAGGGGACCTACGAGCAGTACTTC
once,TRBJ1-1,TRBV18,NA,CATWGGTTEAFF,TGTGCCACTTGGGGAGGGACCACTGAAGCTTTCTTT
NA,TRBJ1-6,TRBV15,NA,CATSRDPGRDSPLHF,TGTGCCACCAGCAGAGATCCAGGGCGGGATTCACCCCTCCACTTT
NA,TRBJ2-5,TRBV15,NA,CAHSRGRQETQYF,TGTGCCCACAGTCGCGGCCGGCAAGAGACCCAGTACTTC
NA,TRBJ1-2,TRBV6-5,TRBD1,CASSYSGQGWYGYTF,TGTGCCAGCAGTTACTCGGGACAGGGTTGGTATGGCTACACCTTC
NA,TRBJ1-2,TRBV19,TRBD1,CASSPQGSTGLYGYTF,TGTGCCAGTAGCCCCCAGGGGTCGACAGGGCTCTATGGCTACACCTTC
once,TRBJ2-7,TRBV7-2,NA,CASSLVISRVVDEQYF,TGTGCCAGCAGCTTAGTTATTAGCAGGGTGGTCGACGAGCAGTACTTC
few,TRBJ2-1,TRBV5-4,NA,CASSLSVNEQFF,TGTGCCAGCAGCTTGTCTGTGAATGAGCAGTTCTTC
once,TRBJ2-7,TRBV6-5,NA,CASNSESSYEQYF,TGTGCCAGCAACTCAGAGAGCTCCTACGAGCAGTACTTC
NA,TRBJ2-7,TRBV2,NA,CASSLGRSLYEQYF,TGTGCCAGCAGTCTGGGTAGGTCCCTATACGAGCAGTACTTC
NA,TRBJ1-2,TRBV2,NA,CASSRDPDYGYTF,TGTGCCAGCAGCCGGGACCCGGACTATGGCTACACCTTC
NA,TRBJ2-7,TRBV30,TRBD1,CAWRTGARGEQYF,TGTGCCTGGAGAACAGGGGCTCGGGGCGAGCAGTACTTC
few,TRBJ1-4,TRBV18,NA,CASSRRQGIGEKLFF,TGTGCCAGCTCACGTCGCCAGGGTATCGGAGAAAAACTGTTTTTT
NA,TRBJ2-1,TRBV7-9,NA,CASSSEPATDEQFF,TGTGCCAGCAGCTCAGAACCCGCGACCGATGAGCAGTTCTTC
NA,TRBJ2-7,TRBV4-1,NA,CASSQEGWSYEQYF,TGCGCCAGCAGCCAAGAGGGTTGGTCCTACGAGCAGTACTTC
NA,TRBJ2-2,TRBV5-4,NA,CASSSLGAGELFF,TGTGCCAGCAGCTCCCTAGGTGCCGGGGAGCTGTTTTTT
NA,TRBJ1-4,TRBV27,TRBD1,CASRPGQGFFNEKLFF,TGTGCCAGCCGGCCGGGACAGGGTTTTTTCAATGAAAAACTGTTTTTT
NA,TRBJ1-3,TRBV5-6,TRBD1,CASSLRDRVSGNTIYF,TGTGCCAGCAGCTTACGGGACAGGGTTTCTGGAAACACCATATATTTT
NA,TRBJ2-5,TRBV5-1,TRBD1,CASSNRPGQLPQTQYF,TGCGCCAGCAGCAATAGGCCGGGACAGTTACCTCAGACCCAGTACTTC
NA,TRBJ2-3,TRBV11-2,NA,CASSFMTGADTQYF,TGTGCCAGCAGCTTCATGACCGGGGCAGATACGCAGTATTTT
NA,TRBJ1-2,TRBV2,TRBD1,CASRMTGDGYTF,TGTGCCAGCCGGATGACAGGGGATGGCTACACCTTC
NA,TRBJ2-2,TRBV9,TRBD2,CASSVLAGDTGELFF,TGTGCCAGCAGCGTACTAGCGGGAGACACCGGGGAGCTGTTTTTT
NA,TRBJ1-2,TRBV9,TRBD1,CASSPYTPGQGAGYTF,TGTGCCAGCAGCCCATACACTCCGGGACAGGGGGCTGGCTACACCTTC
once,TRBJ2-5,TRBV11-2,NA,CASSFANQETQYF,TGTGCCAGCAGCTTTGCTAACCAAGAGACCCAGTACTTC
NA,TRBJ2-7,TRBV6-6,NA,CASSYSGGLYEQYF,TGTGCCAGCAGTTACTCGGGTGGTCTCTACGAGCAGTACTTC
NA,TRBJ2-7,TRBV30,NA,CAWSWVYYEQYF,TGTGCCTGGAGTTGGGTGTACTACGAGCAGTACTTC
NA,TRBJ1-2,TRBV5-6,NA,CASSLDSPDYGYTF,TGTGCCAGCAGCTTGGACAGTCCTGACTATGGCTACACCTTC
NA,TRBJ2-3,TRBV18,NA,CASSPSSDPSTDTQYF,TGTGCCAGCTCACCTTCTAGCGACCCGAGCACAGATACGCAGTATTTT
NA,TRBJ1-2,TRBV7-2,NA,CASTPDWASGGYTF,TGTGCCAGCACCCCGGATTGGGCCTCGGGGGGCTACACCTTC
NA,TRBJ2-4,TRBV19,NA,CANHPRVAKNIQYF,TGTGCCAATCACCCGCGGGTAGCCAAAAACATTCAGTACTTC
NA,TRBJ2-2,TRBV14,NA,CASTGTYTGELFF,TGTGCCAGTACCGGGACCTACACCGGGGAGCTGTTTTTT
NA,TRBJ2-1,TRBV5-1,NA,CASSLAGTFNEQFF,TGCGCCAGCAGCTTGGCTGGGACCTTCAATGAGCAGTTCTTC
NA,TRBJ1-2,TRBV9,NA,CASSVEGRNYGYTF,TGTGCCAGCAGCGTAGAGGGGAGGAACTATGGCTACACCTTC
once,TRBJ2-1,TRBV27,NA,CASSPQGSGEQFF,TGTGCCAGCAGTCCCCAGGGGTCGGGTGAGCAGTTCTTC